This TCR beta chain appears in the sequencing data of a study of graft-versus-host responses after intestinal transplantation. The study, taken as a whole, reports: Detection of GvH clones occurred in recipient marrow, and some had their first appearance in ileum or blood. Peak circulating GvH clone levels were associated with early post-transplant HvG declines. The presence of high graft-versus-host to host-versus-graft clonal ratios in allografts characterized patients with graft-donor T cell macrochimerism.

Co-plating was performed using 200,000 CFSE-labeled responder cells and 200,000 irradiated, violet-dye-labeled stimulator cells. Both CD3+CD4+ and CD3+CD8+ responders that were proliferating and CFSE-low underwent sorting after the reaction. The CDR3 runs 15 residues. Germline values: CDR1 SGHDT, CDR2 YYEEEE. V lost 4 bases to trimming and J lost 5 bases, with 19 bases between them. The method was immunoSEQ multiplex PCR; TCRdb's version includes in-frame clones alone and lacks a portion of them. The sample consists of 5,500 to 6,500 clones, 33% of them appearing once. The sequences come from alloreactive CD8+ T cells from a mixed lymphocyte reaction culture, collected before intestinal transplant. Subset defined: CFSE-low proliferating T cells sorted from approximately 6-day pre-transplant mixed lymphocyte reaction (GvH or HvG direction). The receptor was isolated from a human patient who received an intestinal transplant. This rearrangement joins TRBV5-6 to TRBJ2-7, with a possible D match to TRBD1 (6 bases). CDR3 in amino acids: CASSPLGAGDHEQYF. The DNA for the CDR3 is TGTGCCAGCAGCCCTCTTGGCGCAGGGGACCACGAGCAGTACTTC.